This T cell receptor (beta chain) stems from a study of shared clonotypes between healthy human individuals. Study-level results: For naive CD4 cells, approximately 5% of clonotypes were shared across a handful of donors. Larger richness was generally estimated for naive than memory subsets.

Turning to this clone: Antigen unknown.

Repertoires were generated with immunoSEQ multiplex PCR, while TCRdb's copy carries only in-frame clones and drops some. The table has almost 700,000 clones, about 91% seen once. Terminally differentiated effector memory CD45RA+ cells were excluded from the naive CD8 cells, which were CD45RO-negative and positively selected for CCR7. Donors were Caucasian adults residing in Nashville, Tennessee, USA. CDR1 and CDR2 from the germline V gene are SGHDN and FVKESK. The CDR3 length is 13 residues. V was trimmed by 8 bases and J by 2 bases, leaving 9 bases between them. This chain joins TRBV14 and TRBJ2-2; no clear D gene. This receptor was obtained from a man younger than 45 in good health. Sequenced input: naive CD8+ T cells sorted from blood. As DNA, the CDR3 is TGTGCCAGCGGGGAAGTTAACACCGGGGAGCTGTTTTTT. Its protein product is CASGEVNTGELFF. Complete variable domain (other parts from reference TRBV14 and TRBJ2-2): EAGVTQFPSHSVIEKGQTVTLRCDPISGHDNLYWYRRVMGKEIKFLLHFVKESKQDESGMPNNRFLAERTGGTYSTLKVQPAELEDSGVYFCASGEVNTGELFFGEGSRLTVL.